This T cell receptor beta chain comes out of a study of blood T cell repertoires in COVID-19. TCRdb's table, derived via immunoSEQ multiplex PCR, lists solely in-frame clones and lacks some. The sample has hundreds of thousands of clones; about 86% are singletons. The CDR3 extends over 15 amino acids. Trimming left V 0 bases short and J 2 bases short, with 11 bases between. The germline gives CDR1 SGHNT, CDR2 YENEEA. The clonotype was recovered from a man aged 55-75 years who had recovered from COVID-19. What was sequenced was peripheral blood. This chain links TRBV11-3 with TRBJ2-7; the D is unclear. The CDR3 is CASSLDPRTAYEQYF. CDR3 sequence (DNA): TGTGCCAGCAGCTTAGATCCGAGAACCGCCTACGAGCAGTACTTC. Supplemented by reference TRBV11-3 and TRBJ2-7, the full variable domain reads EAGVVQSPRYKIIEKKQPVAFWCNPISGHNTLYWYLQNLGQGPELLIRYENEEAVDDSQLPKDRFSAERLKGVDSTLKIQPAELGDSAVYLCASSLDPRTAYEQYFGPGTRLTVT.